This TCR beta chain was recorded in a study of T cell repertoires in cytomegalovirus infection. The CDR3 sequence is 18 residues long. J lost 0 bases, V lost 2 bases, and 13 bases had no gene match. The germline gives CDR1 MGHRA, CDR2 YSYEKL. TCRdb ran MiXCR on the reads and lists one entry per CDR3 protein. In the table there are about 310,000 distinct CDR3 sequences, roughly 16% of which are singletons. This receptor was identified in a human donor in good health (CMV status not recorded). Some clones in this sample may be carry-over from other donors' samples. Specimen: PBMCs. The chain joins TRBV4-1 to TRBJ2-7; 7 positions match TRBD1. The CDR3 DNA follows: TGCGCCAGCAGCCAACGCGGCCCCCGGGACAGAAGCTCCTACGAGCAGTACTTC. Translating gives CASSQRGPRDRSSYEQYF.